One T cell receptor beta chain is described in this entry. No antigen is known for it. These data belong to a study of T cell responses to AZD1222 COVID-19 vaccine. Overall study results and limits: There were mostly white British donors and more females than males, and clonal diversity was possibly underestimated. Repertoire sampling occurred only after the peak T cell response.

TCRdb keeps only in-frame clones here, not all; method: immunoSEQ multiplex PCR. The repertoire holds 180,000 or so clones, with about 91% as singletons. Some second doses came at about 4 weeks and others at about 12 weeks; these were pooled. V trimming: 1 base; J trimming: 5 bases; junction bases outside the gene matches: 4. CDR3 size: 16 residues. Germline V lookup: CDR1 LGHNA, CDR2 YNFKEQ. The sample in question was peripheral blood, obtained 28 days after the second AZD1222 dose. This receptor was taken from an adult who received the AZD1222 COVID-19 vaccine. The chain has TRBV4-2 and TRBJ2-1, with 11 bases lining up with TRBD2. The CDR3 is CASSQAGTSGNNEQFF. CDR3 coding DNA: TGTGCCAGCAGCCAAGCTGGGACTAGCGGTAACAATGAGCAGTTCTTC.